Listed below are T cell receptor beta chains from one sample, sequenced in a study of Graves' ophthalmopathy and Graves' hyperthyroidism. TCRdb itself ran the multiplex PCR reads through MiXCR, one entry per CDR3 protein. The data contain just over 400,000 distinct CDR3 sequences, 20% to 25% of them singletons. The sample consisted of peripheral blood. The source of these receptors is a woman aged 18-29 years with stable Graves' hyperthyroidism. Each CDR3 is given with its conserved first and last residue. The order of the fields is CDR3 protein, CDR3 DNA, V gene, clone size, D gene, J gene. The D gene is left open where the match is weak. Only some rows state a clone size, as once, few, many or a class for expanded clones.

CASSFMGQGALGYTF	TGTGCCAGCAGTTTCATGGGACAGGGGGCACTTGGCTACACCTTC	TRBV28	many	TRBD1	TRBJ1-2
CASKPGLDNNIKYF	TGTGCCAGCAAACCGGGACTAGATAATAACATTAAGTACTTC	TRBV3-1	few	TRBD2	TRBJ2-4
CASSYSAYNSPLHF	TGTGCCAGCAGTTACAGCGCTTATAATTCACCCCTCCACTTT	TRBV6-2/TRBV6-3	many	.	TRBJ1-6
CASSWGTGFQETQYF	TGTGCCAGCAGCTGGGGGACAGGCTTCCAAGAGACCCAGTACTTC	TRBV7-3	many	TRBD1	TRBJ2-5
CASRRGANLPYEQYF	TGTGCCAGCAGACGGGGAGCGAACCTTCCCTACGAGCAGTACTTC	TRBV6-1	few	.	TRBJ2-7
CARSVGDIKNIQYF	TGTGCCCGGAGTGTAGGCGACATCAAAAACATTCAGTACTTC	TRBV30	few	.	TRBJ2-4
CASSQDSDVWNIQYF	TGCGCCAGCAGCCAAGATTCCGACGTGTGGAACATTCAGTACTTC	TRBV4-1	many	.	TRBJ2-4
CASSRFSSGSNYGYTF	TGTGCCAGCAGTCGGTTCTCGAGCGGCTCGAACTATGGCTACACCTTC	TRBV6-1	many	.	TRBJ1-2
CATRGYDEQFF	TGTGCCACCAGAGGTTACGATGAGCAGTTCTTC	TRBV24-1	many	.	TRBJ2-1
CATSDGTGYHEQYF	TGTGCCACCAGTGATGGGACAGGGTACCACGAGCAGTACTTC	TRBV24-1	.	TRBD1	TRBJ2-7
CASSDSPGLNTGELFF	TGTGCCAGCAGTGACTCGCCAGGGCTGAACACCGGGGAGCTGTTTTTT	TRBV2	many	.	TRBJ2-2
CASSPPGLAGTEQYF	TGTGCCAGCTCACCACCGGGACTAGCGGGGACCGAGCAGTACTTC	TRBV18	.	TRBD2	TRBJ2-7
CASSPLAGDPSGANVLTF	TGTGCCAGCTCACCACTAGCGGGAGACCCATCTGGGGCCAACGTCCTGACTTTC	TRBV18	.	TRBD2	TRBJ2-6
CASSYSEGSYQPQHF	TGTGCCAGCAGTTACTCAGAAGGGTCCTACCAGCCCCAGCATTTT	TRBV6-5	many	.	TRBJ1-5
CASSSLSGRGHEQYF	TGTGCCAGCAGCTCCCTCAGCGGGAGGGGCCACGAGCAGTACTTC	TRBV11-2	many	TRBD2	TRBJ2-7
CMGEGGGPSYEQYF	TGCATGGGGGAGGGGGGGGGACCCTCCTACGAGCAGTACTTC	TRBV20-1	many	.	TRBJ2-7
CSARDLRGTEAFF	TGCAGTGCTAGAGATCTCAGAGGGACTGAAGCTTTCTTT	TRBV20-1	.	.	TRBJ1-1
CASSYSEGEGSPLHF	TGTGCCAGCAGTTACTCGGAGGGAGAGGGTTCACCCCTCCACTTT	TRBV6-5	many	.	TRBJ1-6
CSAESRGPSTNTGELFF	TGCAGTGCTGAATCCAGGGGGCCATCAACGAACACCGGGGAGCTGTTTTTT	TRBV20-1	many	TRBD1	TRBJ2-2
CASSRGQGSDYEQYF	TGTGCCAGCTCACGGGGACAGGGGAGCGACTACGAGCAGTACTTC	TRBV18	many	TRBD1	TRBJ2-7
CASSESPDNHNQPQHF	TGTGCCAGCAGTGAATCCCCAGACAACCACAATCAGCCCCAGCATTTT	TRBV25-1	few	.	TRBJ1-5
CASSIDHQRANYEQYF	TGTGCCAGTAGTATAGATCACCAGCGGGCTAACTACGAGCAGTACTTC	TRBV19	.	.	TRBJ2-7
CASSFQGALSEAFF	TGTGCCAGCAGCTTTCAGGGGGCGCTGAGTGAAGCTTTCTTT	TRBV5-4	few	TRBD1	TRBJ1-1
CATLLTASYEQYF	TGCGCCACCCTATTGACCGCGTCCTACGAGCAGTACTTC	TRBV10-2	many	.	TRBJ2-7
CASSYSLSGSASYEQYF	TGTGCCAGCAGTTACTCCCTTAGCGGGAGCGCGTCCTACGAGCAGTACTTC	TRBV6-2/TRBV6-3	many	TRBD2	TRBJ2-7
CASSSDRGAYGYTF	TGTGCCAGCAGCTCAGACAGGGGGGCCTATGGCTACACCTTC	TRBV7-2	.	TRBD1	TRBJ1-2
CASSLGLWTENTEAFF	TGTGCCAGCAGTTTAGGCCTTTGGACAGAGAACACTGAAGCTTTCTTT	TRBV12-3/TRBV12-4	many	.	TRBJ1-1
CASSFTGLTYEQYF	TGTGCCAGCAGCTTCACGGGCTTGACCTACGAGCAGTACTTC	TRBV11-2	few	.	TRBJ2-7
CASSPGLAGVEETQYF	TGTGCCAGCAGTCCGGGACTAGCGGGAGTCGAAGAGACCCAGTACTTC	TRBV11-1	many	TRBD2	TRBJ2-5
CASSFSLYNSPLHF	TGTGCCAGCAGTTTCAGCCTCTATAATTCACCCCTCCACTTT	TRBV12-3/TRBV12-4	.	.	TRBJ1-6
CASSRVQGFYEQYF	TGTGCCAGCAGTAGAGTCCAGGGTTTCTACGAGCAGTACTTC	TRBV12-3/TRBV12-4	many	.	TRBJ2-7
CASSRTSDTGELFF	TGTGCCAGCAGCCGGACTAGCGACACCGGGGAGCTGTTTTTT	TRBV2	many	TRBD2	TRBJ2-2
CASSQDPFGGGNTGELFF	TGTGCCAGCAGCCAAGATCCATTTGGCGGGGGGAACACCGGGGAGCTGTTTTTT	TRBV4-2	many	TRBD2	TRBJ2-2
CASSLMGANTGELFF	TGTGCCAGCAGCTTAATGGGGGCGAACACCGGGGAGCTGTTTTTT	TRBV11-2	many	.	TRBJ2-2
CSAKRGQETQYF	TGCAGTGCTAAGCGGGGCCAAGAGACCCAGTACTTC	TRBV20-1	many	TRBD2	TRBJ2-5
CASSRGAWTDVGYEQYF	TGTGCCAGCAGCAGAGGGGCTTGGACAGACGTGGGATACGAGCAGTACTTC	TRBV11-2	many	.	TRBJ2-7
CASGQSLYEQYF	TGTGCCAGTGGGCAGAGCCTCTACGAGCAGTACTTC	TRBV14	few	.	TRBJ2-7
CASSYRQGWNHPQHF	TGTGCCAGCAGTTACAGACAGGGGTGGAATCATCCCCAGCATTTT	TRBV6-2/TRBV6-3	.	TRBD1	TRBJ1-5
CASSLEQGGGTEAFF	TGTGCCAGCAGCTTAGAGCAGGGTGGGGGAACTGAAGCTTTCTTT	TRBV7-9	.	.	TRBJ1-1
CASSLSGSGAGELFF	TGCGCCAGCAGCTTGTCAGGGTCCGGTGCCGGGGAGCTGTTTTTT	TRBV5-1	many	.	TRBJ2-2
CASSTTGGVYTEAFF	TGTGCCAGCAGTACAACAGGTGGGGTATACACTGAAGCTTTCTTT	TRBV6-1	few	.	TRBJ1-1
CVSSPYDPSAQHF	TGTGTCAGCAGTCCCTACGACCCTTCAGCCCAGCATTTT	TRBV6-1	once	.	TRBJ1-5
CASSLDTSGNTIYF	TGCGCCAGCAGCTTGGACACCTCTGGAAACACCATATATTTT	TRBV5-1	many	.	TRBJ1-3
CASSGQGAVGQYF	TGTGCCAGCAGCGGACAGGGGGCGGTCGGGCAGTACTTC	TRBV27	.	TRBD1	TRBJ2-7
CSTSSGVDNYGYTF	TGCAGCACGTCTTCGGGGGTCGATAACTATGGCTACACCTTC	TRBV29-1	many	.	TRBJ1-2
CSAKHWTSDPDIQYF	TGCAGTGCTAAACATTGGACTAGCGATCCAGACATTCAGTACTTC	TRBV20-1	many	TRBD2	TRBJ2-4
CASGDRGQPEAFF	TGTGCCAGCGGGGACAGGGGGCAACCTGAAGCTTTCTTT	TRBV7-3	many	TRBD1	TRBJ1-1